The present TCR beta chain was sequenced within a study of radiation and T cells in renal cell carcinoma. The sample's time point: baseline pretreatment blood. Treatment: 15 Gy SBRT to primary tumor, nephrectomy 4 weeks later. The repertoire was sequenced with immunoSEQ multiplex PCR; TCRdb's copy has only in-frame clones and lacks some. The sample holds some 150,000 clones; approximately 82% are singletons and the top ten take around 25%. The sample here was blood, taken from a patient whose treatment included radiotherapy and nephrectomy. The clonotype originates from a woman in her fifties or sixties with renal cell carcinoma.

CDR3: CASKWTGGVSGANVLTF. As DNA, the CDR3 is TGTGCCAGCAAATGGACAGGGGGTGTGTCTGGGGCCAACGTCCTGACTTTC. The rearrangement links TRBV27 to TRBJ2-6; 10 nucleotides align to TRBD1. The CDR3 is made up of 17 amino acids. Looked up from germline, CDR1 is MNHEY and CDR2 is SMNVEV (reference sequence). J was trimmed by 1 base and V by 7 bases; bases with no gene match: 7.